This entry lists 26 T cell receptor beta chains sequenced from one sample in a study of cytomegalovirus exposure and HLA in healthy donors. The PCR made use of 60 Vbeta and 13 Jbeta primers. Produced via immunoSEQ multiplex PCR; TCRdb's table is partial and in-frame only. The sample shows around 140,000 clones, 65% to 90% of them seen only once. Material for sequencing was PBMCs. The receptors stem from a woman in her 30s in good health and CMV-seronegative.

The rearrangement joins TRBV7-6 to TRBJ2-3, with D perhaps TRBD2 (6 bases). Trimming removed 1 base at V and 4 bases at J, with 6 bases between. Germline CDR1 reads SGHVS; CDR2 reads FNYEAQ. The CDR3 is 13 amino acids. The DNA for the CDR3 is TGTGCCAGCAGCTTAGGGGGGGCAGATACGCAGTATTTT. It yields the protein CASSLGGADTQYF.

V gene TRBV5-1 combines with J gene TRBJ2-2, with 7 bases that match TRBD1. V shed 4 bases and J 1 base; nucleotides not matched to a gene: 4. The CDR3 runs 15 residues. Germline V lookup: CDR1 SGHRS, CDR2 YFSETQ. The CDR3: CASSIRTGNTGELFF. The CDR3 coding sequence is TGCGCCAGCAGCATACGGACAGGGAACACCGGGGAGCTGTTTTTT.

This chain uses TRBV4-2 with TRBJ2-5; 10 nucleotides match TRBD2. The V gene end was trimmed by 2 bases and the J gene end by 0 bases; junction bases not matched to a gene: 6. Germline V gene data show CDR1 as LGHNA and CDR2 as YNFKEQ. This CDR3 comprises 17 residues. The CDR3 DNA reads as TGTGCCAGCAGCCAACGTCCTAGCGGGAGATACCAAGAGACCCAGTACTTC. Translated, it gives CASSQRPSGRYQETQYF.

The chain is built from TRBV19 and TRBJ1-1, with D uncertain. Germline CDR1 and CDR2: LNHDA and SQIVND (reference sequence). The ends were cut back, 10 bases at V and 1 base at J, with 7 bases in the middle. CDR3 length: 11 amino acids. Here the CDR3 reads CATNKNTEAFF. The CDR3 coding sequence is TGTGCCACCAACAAGAACACTGAAGCTTTCTTT.

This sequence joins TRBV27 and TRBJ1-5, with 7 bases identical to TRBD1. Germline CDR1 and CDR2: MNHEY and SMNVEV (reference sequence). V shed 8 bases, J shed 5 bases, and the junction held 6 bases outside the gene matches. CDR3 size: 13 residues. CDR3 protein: CASGRDSYQPQHF. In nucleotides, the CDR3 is TGTGCCAGCGGCCGGGACAGCTATCAGCCCCAGCATTTT.

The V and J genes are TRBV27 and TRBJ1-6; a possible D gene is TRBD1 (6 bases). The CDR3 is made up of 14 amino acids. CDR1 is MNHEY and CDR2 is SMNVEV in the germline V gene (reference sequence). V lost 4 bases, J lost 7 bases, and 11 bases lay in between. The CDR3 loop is CASSYQGPNSPLHF. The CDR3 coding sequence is TGTGCCAGCAGTTACCAGGGGCCAAATTCACCCCTCCACTTT.

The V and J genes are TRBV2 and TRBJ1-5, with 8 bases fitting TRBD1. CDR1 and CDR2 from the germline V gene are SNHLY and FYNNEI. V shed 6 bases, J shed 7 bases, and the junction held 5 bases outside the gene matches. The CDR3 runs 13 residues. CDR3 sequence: CASRPDREQPQHF. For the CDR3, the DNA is TGTGCCAGCAGGCCGGACAGGGAACAGCCCCAGCATTTT.

The CDR3, as DNA: TGTGCCAGTAGTATGAGGACAGCGAGGGCCCAGTACTTC. As protein: CASSMRTARAQYF. The chain combines TRBV19 with TRBJ2-5, with a tentative D call TRBD1 (6 bases). The V and J ends lost 3 bases and 9 bases respectively, with 14 bases between them. Germline CDR1 LNHDA, CDR2 SQIVND (reference sequence). This CDR3 comprises 13 residues.

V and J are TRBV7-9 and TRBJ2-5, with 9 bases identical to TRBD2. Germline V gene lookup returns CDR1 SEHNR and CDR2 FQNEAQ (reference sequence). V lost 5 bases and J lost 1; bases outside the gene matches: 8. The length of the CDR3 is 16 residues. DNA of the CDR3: TGTGCCAGCAGCAAAGGTGGCGGGAGGGGCCAAGAGACCCAGTACTTC. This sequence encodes CASSKGGGRGQETQYF.

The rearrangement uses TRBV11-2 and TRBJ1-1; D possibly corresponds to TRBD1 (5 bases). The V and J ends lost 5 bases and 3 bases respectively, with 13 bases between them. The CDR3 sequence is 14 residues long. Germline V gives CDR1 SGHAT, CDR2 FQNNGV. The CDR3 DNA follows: TGTGCCAGCAGCACCATCGGGGGGGACACTGAAGCTTTCTTT. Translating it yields CASSTIGGDTEAFF.

DNA of the CDR3: TGTGCCAGCTCACAGGGAGACGGAAACACCATATATTTT. This sequence encodes CASSQGDGNTIYF. The chain uses TRBV18 and TRBJ1-3; no definite D call. V shed 4 bases and J shed 4 bases, with 8 bases lying between them. CDR3 length: 13 residues. The germline gives CDR1 KGHSH, CDR2 LQKENI.

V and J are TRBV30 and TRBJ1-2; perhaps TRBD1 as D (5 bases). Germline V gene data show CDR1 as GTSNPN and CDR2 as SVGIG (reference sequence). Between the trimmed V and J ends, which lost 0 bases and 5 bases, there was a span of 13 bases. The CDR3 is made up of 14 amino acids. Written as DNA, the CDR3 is TGTGCCTGGAGTGTACGGGGGGGTAGATATGGCTACACCTTC. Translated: CAWSVRGGRYGYTF.

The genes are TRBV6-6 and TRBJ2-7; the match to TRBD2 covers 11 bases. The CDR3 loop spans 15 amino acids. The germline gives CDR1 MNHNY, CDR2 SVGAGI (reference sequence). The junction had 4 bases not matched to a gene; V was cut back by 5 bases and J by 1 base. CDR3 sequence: CASSDLAGGSYEQYF. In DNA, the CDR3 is TGTGCCAGCAGTGACCTAGCGGGGGGTTCCTACGAGCAGTACTTC.

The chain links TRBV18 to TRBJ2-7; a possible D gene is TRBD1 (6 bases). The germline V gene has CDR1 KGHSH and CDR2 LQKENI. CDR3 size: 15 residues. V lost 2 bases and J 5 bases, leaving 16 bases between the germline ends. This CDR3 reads CASSPSLDRGNEQYF. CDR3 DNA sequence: TGTGCCAGCTCACCATCATTGGACAGAGGAAACGAGCAGTACTTC.

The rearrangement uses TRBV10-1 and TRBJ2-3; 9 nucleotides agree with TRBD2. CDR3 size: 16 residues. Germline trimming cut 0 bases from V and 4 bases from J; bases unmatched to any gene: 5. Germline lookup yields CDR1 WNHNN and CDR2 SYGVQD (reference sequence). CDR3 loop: CASSESKAGGSDTQYF. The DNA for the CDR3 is TGCGCCAGCAGTGAGTCGAAAGCGGGGGGTTCAGATACGCAGTATTTT.

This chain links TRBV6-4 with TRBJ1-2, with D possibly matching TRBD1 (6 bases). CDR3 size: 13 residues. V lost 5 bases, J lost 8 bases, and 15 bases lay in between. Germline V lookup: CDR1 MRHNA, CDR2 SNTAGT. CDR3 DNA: TGTGCCAGCAGTCCACAGGGAGTCGGAGGCTACACCTTC. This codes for CASSPQGVGGYTF.

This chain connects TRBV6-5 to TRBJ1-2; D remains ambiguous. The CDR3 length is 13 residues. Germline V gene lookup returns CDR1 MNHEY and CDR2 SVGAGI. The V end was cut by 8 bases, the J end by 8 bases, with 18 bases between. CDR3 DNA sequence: TGTGCCAGCTTCTCCAGTCCAATGCGGGGCTACACCTTC. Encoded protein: CASFSSPMRGYTF.

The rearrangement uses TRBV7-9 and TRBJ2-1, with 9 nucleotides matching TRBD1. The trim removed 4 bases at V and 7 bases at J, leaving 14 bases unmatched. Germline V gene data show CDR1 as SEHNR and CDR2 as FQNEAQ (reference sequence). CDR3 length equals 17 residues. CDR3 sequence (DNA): TGTGCCAGCAGCTCGGGGCGGACCGGGACAGGGTTGAATGAGCAGTTCTTC. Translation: CASSSGRTGTGLNEQFF.

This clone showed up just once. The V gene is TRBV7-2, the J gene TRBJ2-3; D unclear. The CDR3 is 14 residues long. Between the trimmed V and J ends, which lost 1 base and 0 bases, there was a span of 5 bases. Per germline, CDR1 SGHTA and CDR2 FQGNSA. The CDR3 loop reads CASSLVPSTDTQYF. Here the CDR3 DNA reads TGTGCCAGCAGCTTAGTCCCTAGCACAGATACGCAGTATTTT.

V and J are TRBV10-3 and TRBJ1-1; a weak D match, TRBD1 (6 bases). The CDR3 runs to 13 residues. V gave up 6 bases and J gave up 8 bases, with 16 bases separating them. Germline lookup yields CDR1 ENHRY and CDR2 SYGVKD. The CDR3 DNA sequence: TGTGCCATCAGCGGACAGCCTCGAGAGGAAGCTTTCTTT. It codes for CAISGQPREEAFF.

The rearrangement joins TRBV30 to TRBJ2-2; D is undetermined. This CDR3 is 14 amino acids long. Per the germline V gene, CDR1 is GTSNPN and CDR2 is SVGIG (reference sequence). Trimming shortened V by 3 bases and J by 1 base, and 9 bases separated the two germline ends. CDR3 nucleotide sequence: TGTGCCTGGAGATTACCCGGGAACACCGGGGAGCTGTTTTTT. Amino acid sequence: CAWRLPGNTGELFF.

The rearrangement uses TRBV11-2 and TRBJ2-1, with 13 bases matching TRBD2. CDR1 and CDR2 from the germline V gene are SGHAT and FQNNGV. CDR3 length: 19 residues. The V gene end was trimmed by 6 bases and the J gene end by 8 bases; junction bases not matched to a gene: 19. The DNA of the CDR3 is TGTGCCAGCAGGACGGGACTAGCGGGGCCAGAGGGGGGGTTGGATGAGCAGTTCTTC. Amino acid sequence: CASRTGLAGPEGGLDEQFF.

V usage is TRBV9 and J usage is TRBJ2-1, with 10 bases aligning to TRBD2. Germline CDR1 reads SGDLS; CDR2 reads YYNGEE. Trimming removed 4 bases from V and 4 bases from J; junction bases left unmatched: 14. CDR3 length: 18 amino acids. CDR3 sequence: CASSYPGLAGASYNEQFF. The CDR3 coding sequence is TGTGCCAGCAGCTATCCGGGGCTAGCGGGAGCCTCTTACAATGAGCAGTTCTTC.

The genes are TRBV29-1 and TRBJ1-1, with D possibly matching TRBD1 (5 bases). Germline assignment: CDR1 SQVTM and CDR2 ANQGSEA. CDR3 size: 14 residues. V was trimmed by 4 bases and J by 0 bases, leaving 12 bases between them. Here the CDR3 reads CSVVGVGMNTEAFF. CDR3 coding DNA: TGCAGCGTTGTAGGGGTGGGGATGAACACTGAAGCTTTCTTT. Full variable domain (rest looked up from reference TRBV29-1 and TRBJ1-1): SAVISQKPSRDICQRGTSLTIQCQVDSQVTMMFWYRQQPGQSLTLIATANQGSEATYESGFVIDKFPISRPNLTFSTLTVSNMSPEDSSIYLCSVVGVGMNTEAFFGQGTRLTVV.

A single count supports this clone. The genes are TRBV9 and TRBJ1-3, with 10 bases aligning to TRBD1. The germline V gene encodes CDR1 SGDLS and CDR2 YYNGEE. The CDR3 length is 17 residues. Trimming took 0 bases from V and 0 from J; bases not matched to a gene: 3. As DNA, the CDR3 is TGTGCCAGCAGCGTAGACGGGACAGGGGCCTCTGGAAACACCATATATTTT. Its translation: CASSVDGTGASGNTIYF.

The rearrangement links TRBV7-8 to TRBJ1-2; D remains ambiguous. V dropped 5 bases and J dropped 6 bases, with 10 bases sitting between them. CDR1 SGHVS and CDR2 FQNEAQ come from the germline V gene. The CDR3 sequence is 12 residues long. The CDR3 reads CASSAWSDGYTF. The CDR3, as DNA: TGTGCCAGCAGCGCTTGGTCGGATGGCTACACCTTC.